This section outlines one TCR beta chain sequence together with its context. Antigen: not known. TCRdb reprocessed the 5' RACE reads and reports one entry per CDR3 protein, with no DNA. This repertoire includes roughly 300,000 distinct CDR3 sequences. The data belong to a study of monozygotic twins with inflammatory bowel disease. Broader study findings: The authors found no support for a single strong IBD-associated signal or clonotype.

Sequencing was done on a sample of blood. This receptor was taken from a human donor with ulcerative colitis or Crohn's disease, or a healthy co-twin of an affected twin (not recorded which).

CDR3 in amino acids: CASSVQYSPLHF. The chain carries TRBV7-9 and TRBJ1-6. This CDR3 has 12 residues. Per germline, CDR1 SEHNR and CDR2 FQNEAQ (reference sequence).